The entry below describes one TCR beta chain. Its antigen is currently unknown. The entry originates in a study of CD8 T cells in Susac syndrome. Regarding the study as a whole: The study acknowledged a relatively small number of individuals in its TCR sequencing and HLA analysis.

TCR beta sequences were obtained from blood CD8+ and CD4+ T cells. The multiple sclerosis control group consisted of treatment-naive patients whose relapsing-remitting disease, which was either stable or active, fulfilled revised McDonald criteria. CD8+ and CD4+ T cells were negatively isolated; TEMRA cells were FACS-enriched. Random hexamers were used to reverse transcribe an amount of roughly 0.45 to 1 ug RNA. MiXCR, run by TCRdb on the immunoSEQ multiplex PCR reads, gives a single entry per CDR3 protein. The sample has about 280,000 distinct CDR3 sequences, 80% to 90% seen once. This sequence was found in a human donor with multiple sclerosis. Sequenced input: CD8+ T cells from PBMCs.

This chain's CDR3 is CASSFTSGNNEQFF. Here the CDR3 DNA reads TGTGCCAGCAGCTTCACTAGCGGGAACAATGAGCAGTTCTTC. The chain carries TRBV9 and TRBJ2-1, with TRBD2 matching 10 bases. With 4 bases clipped from V and 5 bases from J, the junction kept 3 bases outside the gene matches. CDR3 length: 14 amino acids. Germline V gene data show CDR1 as SGDLS and CDR2 as YYNGEE.